The 21 T cell receptor beta chains below were found in one sample sequenced in a study of shared clonotypes between healthy human individuals. TCRdb's table, derived via immunoSEQ multiplex PCR, lists solely in-frame clones and lacks some. Of about 600,000 clones in the sample, roughly 97% are singletons; the top ten hold approximately 0.057%. The sequenced sample was naive CD4+ T cells sorted from blood. Subset meaning: CD45RA+ positively selected. These receptors originate from a woman in her twenties or thirties in good health.

The chain recombines TRBV28 with TRBJ2-1, with TRBD2 matching 7 bases. J was trimmed by 3 bases and V by 5 bases; bases with no gene match: 7. The CDR3 covers 15 residues. CDR1 MDHEN and CDR2 SYDVKM come from the germline V gene. This CDR3 reads CASSRRASGYNEQFF. The DNA of the CDR3 is TGTGCCAGCAGTCGTCGGGCTAGCGGCTACAATGAGCAGTTCTTC.

The chain carries TRBV2 and TRBJ1-5; 7 bases fit TRBD1. Germline CDR1 is SNHLY and CDR2 is FYNNEI. The CDR3 totals 15 residues. The V gene end was trimmed by 6 bases and the J gene end by 4 bases; junction bases not matched to a gene: 9. The CDR3 sequence: CASSLRQGTNQPQHF. CDR3 in DNA: TGTGCCAGCAGCTTGAGACAGGGAACGAATCAGCCCCAGCATTTT.

The genes are TRBV2 and TRBJ1-5, with D uncertain. The germline V gene encodes CDR1 SNHLY and CDR2 FYNNEI. The CDR3 covers 13 residues. The V and J ends lost 1 base and 4 bases respectively, with 5 bases between them. The CDR3 DNA reads as TGTGCCAGCAGTGAAGTGGGGAATCAGCCCCAGCATTTT. Amino acids: CASSEVGNQPQHF.

The chain links TRBV10-3 to TRBJ2-7; 7 bases fit TRBD1. The CDR3 has 14 residues. CDR1 and CDR2 (germline): ENHRY, SYGVKD. Unmatched junction bases numbered 10, after V lost 6 bases and J lost 5 bases. CDR3 DNA: TGTGCCATCAGGAGGGACAGTAACAGTGACGAGCAGTACTTC. Translation gives CAIRRDSNSDEQYF.

Here the CDR3 reads CAISSPDWNNEQFF. For the CDR3, the DNA is TGTGCCATCAGTTCCCCTGACTGGAACAATGAGCAGTTCTTC. The chain combines TRBV10-3 with TRBJ2-1; D uncertain. V lost 5 bases to trimming and J lost 5 bases, with 13 bases between them. CDR1 and CDR2 from the germline V gene are ENHRY and SYGVKD. The length of the CDR3 is 14 residues.

The J gene is TRBJ2-3, the V gene TRBV6-6; D not resolved. The CDR3 runs 16 residues. Trimming shortened V by 0 bases and J by 3 bases, and 13 bases separated the two germline ends. Germline values: CDR1 MNHNY, CDR2 SVGAGI (reference sequence). The CDR3: CASSYSTGSTTDTQYF. The DNA for the CDR3 is TGTGCCAGCAGTTACTCGACGGGCTCAACAACAGATACGCAGTATTTT.

The chain joins TRBV5-6 to TRBJ1-5; no clear D gene. The CDR3 has 16 amino acids. The ends were cut back, 1 base at V and 0 bases at J, with 11 bases in the middle. Germline V gene data show CDR1 as SGHDT and CDR2 as YYEEEE. The chain's CDR3 is CASSLLGPYSNQPQHF. The CDR3 DNA reads TGTGCCAGCAGCTTGCTGGGCCCCTATAGCAATCAGCCCCAGCATTTT.

This rearrangement joins TRBV6-1 to TRBJ1-3, with D hard to call. Germline V gene data show CDR1 as MNHNS and CDR2 as SASEGT. Deletions cut 6 bases from V and 7 bases from J, with 10 bases between. This CDR3 has 12 amino acids. In nucleotides, the CDR3 is TGTGCCAGCAGCCCCCTAGGGAACACCATATATTTT. This sequence encodes CASSPLGNTIYF.

The chain joins TRBV6-5 to TRBJ2-5; the D gene is possibly TRBD1 (7 bases). The end of the DNA is better explained by TRBJ2-7, so the J call may be wrong. This CDR3 spans 15 amino acids. Germline V gene data show CDR1 as MNHEY and CDR2 as SVGAGI. The CDR3 sequence: CASSWGRSGGYEQYF. The CDR3 nucleotides read TGTGCCAGCAGTTGGGGTAGATCAGGGGGGTACGAGCAGTACTTC.

The gene calls are TRBV2 and TRBJ1-1; 9 bases agree with TRBD1. Germline CDR1 is SNHLY and CDR2 is FYNNEI. CDR3 size: 16 residues. J gave up 0 bases and V 6 bases, and 8 bases lay outside the gene matches. The CDR3 nucleotides are TGTGCCAGCAGCAAGGGACAGGGTAGGATGAACACTGAAGCTTTCTTT. Its protein product is CASSKGQGRMNTEAFF.

The chain carries TRBV7-8 and TRBJ1-5, with 9 nucleotides matching TRBD1. Germline V gene sequence: CDR1 SGHVS, CDR2 FQNEAQ. Trimming cost V 5 bases and J 6 bases; bases outside gene matches: 8. The CDR3 totals 15 residues. The CDR3 DNA is TGTGCCAGCAGCCGAACAGGGGGCCTCGGTCAGCCCCAGCATTTT. This sequence encodes CASSRTGGLGQPQHF.

The chain employs TRBV6-5 and TRBJ1-2; D not resolved. The CDR3 is 16 residues long. The V gene's germline CDR1 is MNHEY and CDR2 SVGAGI. V was trimmed by 0 bases and J by 0 bases, leaving 11 bases between them. DNA for the CDR3: TGTGCCAGCAGTTACTCGGCGGCAGCACCTAACTATGGCTACACCTTC. It specifies CASSYSAAAPNYGYTF.

The genes are TRBV2 and TRBJ2-5; 7 bases are shared with TRBD2. CDR3 length: 16 residues. Losses at the gene ends were 3 bases for V and 5 bases for J; bases not matched to a gene: 12. CDR1 is SNHLY, CDR2 FYNNEI, per germline. The CDR3 coding sequence is TGTGCCAGCAGTGAGACTGAAGGGGCGGGGGTTGAGACCCAGTACTTC. Its protein product is CASSETEGAGVETQYF.

V and J are TRBV9 and TRBJ2-1, with 10 positions matching TRBD2. J was trimmed by 7 bases and V by 4 bases; bases with no gene match: 11. The CDR3 length is 16 residues. From germline, CDR1 is SGDLS and CDR2 YYNGEE. CDR3 amino acids: CASSWIAGGGGNEQFF. CDR3 coding DNA: TGTGCCAGCAGCTGGATAGCGGGAGGAGGAGGGAATGAGCAGTTCTTC.

This clone has a handful of counts. This chain connects TRBV6-6 to TRBJ1-5; D unresolved. The CDR3 runs 13 residues. Germline lookup yields CDR1 MNHNY and CDR2 SVGAGI (reference sequence). V was trimmed by 6 bases and J by 6 bases, leaving 12 bases between them. The CDR3 sequence is CASSTSIFQPQHF. The CDR3, as DNA: TGTGCCAGCAGCACGTCCATCTTTCAGCCCCAGCATTTT.

V usage is TRBV5-8 and J usage is TRBJ2-5; D possibly corresponds to TRBD2 (5 bases). The J call is in doubt because the DNA end fits TRBJ2-7 better. Germline loops: CDR1 SGHTS, CDR2 YDEGEE. This CDR3 is built from 13 residues. CDR3: CASSTGLGYEQYF. As DNA, the CDR3 is TGTGCCAGCAGCACCGGACTCGGCTACGAGCAGTACTTC.

The genes are TRBV29-1 and TRBJ2-6, with no clear D. Trimming took off 7 bases at V and 0 bases at J, with 7 bases between the two ends. Germline loops: CDR1 SQVTM, CDR2 ANQGSEA. The CDR3 is 13 residues long. The DNA for the CDR3 is TGCAGCGCCGAAAGCTCTGGGGCCAACGTCCTGACTTTC. Encoded protein: CSAESSGANVLTF.

V is TRBV7-9 and J is TRBJ1-2, with D unclear. The germline gives CDR1 SEHNR, CDR2 FQNEAQ (reference sequence). With 1 base removed from V and 0 bases from J, the gap between germline ends came to 9 bases. The CDR3 is 15 amino acids. CDR3 nucleotide sequence: TGTGCCAGCAGCTTAGGAAAGCAAGCTAACTATGGCTACACCTTC. Protein sequence: CASSLGKQANYGYTF.

The chain is built from TRBV9 and TRBJ2-3, with 13 positions matching TRBD2. CDR3 length equals 14 residues. The junction had 5 bases not matched to a gene; V was cut back by 0 bases and J by 13 bases. The germline CDR1 and CDR2 sequences are SGDLS and YYNGEE. CDR3 region: CASSVGTSGSRKYF. DNA of the CDR3: TGTGCCAGCAGCGTAGGGACTAGCGGGAGTAGAAAGTATTTT.

V usage is TRBV28 and J usage is TRBJ2-7; 9 bases line up with TRBD1. This CDR3 spans 15 amino acids. Germline V CDR1 and CDR2: MDHEN, SYDVKM. J lost 2 bases, V lost 5 bases, and 7 bases had no gene match. CDR3 loop: CASSAPRQGAYEQYF. The CDR3 bases are TGTGCCAGCAGTGCCCCCAGACAGGGGGCCTACGAGCAGTACTTC.

This clone was recorded once. The rearrangement uses TRBV9 and TRBJ1-2, with 8 bases matching TRBD1. The germline V gene has CDR1 SGDLS and CDR2 YYNGEE. Germline trimming cut 4 bases from V and 4 bases from J; bases unmatched to any gene: 12. The CDR3 consists of 16 residues. CDR3 in DNA: TGTGCCAGCAGCAAATCTTCAGGGGGCCAGGGCTATGGCTACACCTTC. Amino acids: CASSKSSGGQGYGYTF.